The 11 T cell receptor beta chains below come from one sample, sequenced in a study of tumor-infiltrating lymphocytes in primary liver carcinoma listed by TCRdb under 2017. Sequencing took place on an Illumina HiSeq 2500. Starting from roughly 500 ng total RNA, TCRbeta-specific cDNA was produced by reverse transcription with a constant-region primer and ProtoScript II reverse transcriptase. Construction of the TCRbeta libraries relied on three nested rounds of multiplex PCR, following a slightly modified ARM-PCR procedure. Each of the first two PCR rounds ran for approximately 10 cycles and used multiplex TRBV1-TRBV30 forward primers together with a Cbeta reverse primer. The raw public reads went through TCRdb reprocessing: fastp at Q25, MiXCR clone calling, in-frame beta chains kept. A single entry per CDR3 protein holds the most common genes and DNA from its merged rows. For this sample the table gives tens of thousands of distinct CDR3 sequences, of which approximately 74% were detected only once. Around 30% of the sample belongs to the ten largest clones.

Without any cell sorting, total RNA and DNA were extracted together from around 20-30 mg of bulk tissue using the AllPrep DNA/RNA mini kit. The sample comprised liver tumor tissue from sampling region 4. Per the publication, the cell subset or site label means: tumor region T4, right-lateral pole. Source of these receptors: a middle-aged man with primary liver carcinoma and hepatitis B virus infection.

About this clonotype itself: The junction does not match germline at one end; this may be a read error. This chain links TRBV29-1 with TRBJ2-2, with D possibly being TRBD1 or TRBD2 (5 bases each). Looked up from germline, CDR1 is SQVTM and CDR2 is ANQGSEA. The CDR3 spans 14 residues. The CDR3 region is CSVEDFVNTGDLFF. CDR3 DNA: TGCAGCGTTGAAGACTTTGTGAACACCGGGGACCTGTTTTTT.

Points on this clonotype: One end of the junction is discordant with germline, which a read error may explain. This chain links TRBV7-9 with TRBJ2-5; TRBD1 matches 7 bases. This CDR3 has 15 amino acids. Germline V CDR1 and CDR2: SEHNR, FQNEAQ (reference sequence). In nucleotides, the CDR3 is TGTGCCAGCAGCTTAGTATGGACAGGACAAGAGACTCAGTACTTC. This encodes CASSLVWTGQETQYF.

Points on this clonotype: Here the CDR3 omits its conserved ending phenylalanine or tryptophan, so a read error is the likely source. No DNA is shown, since the ends of the CDR3 on it are uncertain; the CDR3 is the one TCRdb lists. The chain couples TRBV29-1 to TRBJ2-1; TRBD2, the D gene given by the table, was not confirmed from the DNA. Germline CDR1 reads SQVTM; CDR2 reads ANQGSEA. The CDR3 spans 18 residues, counting both ends. The CDR3: CSVEGGSSGGPCVNEQLL.

For this clonotype: One end of the junction varies from germline; a read error may be responsible. The chain uses TRBV11-2 and TRBJ2-1, with D uncertain. The V gene's germline CDR1 is SGHAT and CDR2 FQNNGV. This CDR3 has 14 amino acids. The CDR3 spells CASISAAGGNEQLF. The CDR3 nucleotides are TGTGCCAGTATCTCCGCTGCAGGCGGTAATGAGCAGCTCTTC.

In the case of this clonotype: One end of the junction fails to match germline, which may point to a read error. V is TRBV12-3 or TRBV12-4 and J is TRBJ2-7; 7 bases line up with TRBD1. The CDR3 sequence is 13 residues long. Written as DNA, the CDR3 is TGTACCAGCAGACTGGGACAGTCATACAAGCAGTACTTC. It yields the protein CTSRLGQSYKQYF.

Remarks on this clonotype: The junction departs from the called germline gene at one end, perhaps through a read error. J is TRBJ2-7 and V is TRBV28; TRBD1 agrees at 9 bases. The CDR3 contains 15 residues. Germline lookup yields CDR1 MDHEN and CDR2 SYDVKM. CDR3: CASSASRDRAYGQYF. CDR3 DNA sequence: TGTGCTAGCAGTGCCTCGAGGGACAGGGCCTACGGGCAGTACTTC.

This clonotype was seen only once. The chain employs TRBV4-2 and TRBJ2-4, with a possible D match to TRBD2 (6 bases). CDR1 and CDR2 (germline): LGHNA, YNFKEQ. V lost 0 bases and J lost 8, with 17 bases in between. The CDR3 length is 16 residues. CDR3 nucleotides: TGTGCCAGCAGCCAAGAATTACCAGGAGGGCAGGACATTCAGTACTTC. Translating it yields CASSQELPGGQDIQYF.

This clonotype has only one observation. A much more abundant neighbour one base away suggests this may be a read error. The gene calls are TRBV5-6 and TRBJ2-1; TRBD2 matches 8 bases. CDR1 SGHDT and CDR2 YYEEEE come from the germline V gene. V trimming: 7 bases; J trimming: 0 bases; junction bases outside the gene matches: 18. The CDR3 length is 19 residues. CDR3 nucleotide sequence: TGTGCCAGCTGCCCGGGGGGGGGTTATAGCGGAAGCTCCTACAATGAGCAGTTCTTC. Amino acid sequence: CASCPGGGYSGSSYNEQFF.

Regarding this clonotype: Compared with germline, one end of the junction differs, possibly owing to a read error. This chain connects TRBV5-6 to TRBJ1-1; possible D gene TRBD1, 5 bases. The germline V gene encodes CDR1 SGHDT and CDR2 YYEEEE. CDR3 length: 15 amino acids. The CDR3 loop reads CASSGGDGMNTESLF. The CDR3 DNA reads as TGTGCCAGCAGCGGAGGGGACGGAATGAACACTGAATCCCTCTTT.

This clonotype was observed once. Compared with germline, one end of the junction differs, possibly owing to a read error. V and J are TRBV11-2 and TRBJ2-5; possibly TRBD2 for D (6 bases). The V gene's germline CDR1 is SGHAT and CDR2 FQNNGV. This CDR3 contains 16 residues. CDR3 sequence: CASNLGSSGPGEAQYF. DNA for the CDR3: TGTGCCAGCAACTTAGGGAGTAGCGGCCCGGGGGAGGCACAGTACTTC. Full variable domain (rest looked up from reference TRBV11-2 and TRBJ2-5): EAGVAQSPRYKIIEKRQSVAFWCNPISGHATLYWYQQILGQGPKLLIQFQNNGVVDDSQLPKDRFSAERLKGVDSTLKIQPAKLEDSAVYLCASNLGSSGPGEAQYFGPGTRLLVL.

As concerns this clonotype: The junction differs from germline at one of its ends, possibly a read error. This chain uses TRBV6-5 with TRBJ2-7, with TRBD2 identical over 10 bases. Germline assignment: CDR1 MNHEY and CDR2 SVGAGI. The CDR3 length is 14 residues. The CDR3 protein is CVSNPLAGVGEQYF. The CDR3, as DNA: TGTGTCAGCAACCCTCTAGCGGGAGTGGGGGAGCAGTACTTC.